The 24 T cell receptor beta chains listed next were all sequenced from one sample in a study of beta chain features in type 1 diabetes (dated by TCRdb to the late 2010s). The method was the immunoSEQ multiplex PCR assay. The High Capacity cDNA Reverse Transcription Kit was used to reverse transcribe all of the isolated RNA, meaning that expressed TCRB transcripts were what got sequenced. The clones in this table, taken by TCRdb from immuneACCESS, are in-frame only. Not every clone is retained; where verified, under half of the shortfall comes from an unresolved V gene, and the cause of the rest is unknown. Recorded for this sample are under 45,000 clones; roughly 50% of them occurred a single time. The ten largest clones capture more than 0.2% of the sample. Sequenced sample: stem cell memory CD4+ T cells from blood. Explained via the paper, the cell subset or site label denotes: stem cell-like memory CD4+ T cells. The receptors derive from a woman aged 30 to 39 in good health.

CDR3 protein: CASSLRLQETQYF. The CDR3 nucleotides are TGTGCCAGCAGCCTTCGTTTACAAGAGACCCAGTACTTC. This sequence joins TRBV7-2 and TRBJ2-5; D remains unclear. The germline V and J ends were trimmed by 5 bases and 2 bases, with 9 bases remaining between them. The CDR3 length is 13 residues. The germline CDR1 and CDR2 sequences are SGHTA and FQGNSA.

The chain is built from TRBV5-6 and TRBJ2-2; D is ambiguous. This CDR3 has 14 amino acids. Trimming left V 0 bases short and J 4 bases short, with 7 bases between. The germline V gene encodes CDR1 SGHDT and CDR2 YYEEEE. CDR3 nucleotides: TGTGCCAGCAGCTTGGCTGGCGGCACCGGGGAGCTGTTTTTT. As protein: CASSLAGGTGELFF.

The genes are TRBV30 and TRBJ1-2; D call uncertain. The CDR3 runs 13 residues. The germline V gene encodes CDR1 GTSNPN and CDR2 SVGIG (reference sequence). Trimming shortened V by 5 bases and J by 1 base, and 11 bases separated the two germline ends. CDR3 in amino acids: CAWRPTVNYGYTF. The DNA for the CDR3 is TGTGCCTGGCGGCCGACTGTTAACTATGGCTACACCTTC.

This chain links TRBV28 with TRBJ2-3, with D possibly matching TRBD1 (6 bases). The CDR3 contains 15 residues. V was clipped by 2 bases and J by 0 bases, with 9 bases between them. In germline, CDR1 is MDHEN, CDR2 SYDVKM. The CDR3 protein is CASSLIQGSTDTQYF. DNA for the CDR3: TGTGCCAGCAGTTTAATACAGGGAAGCACAGATACGCAGTATTTT.

The chain combines TRBV5-4 with TRBJ2-1; D might be TRBD1 (6 bases). The V gene's germline CDR1 is SGHNT and CDR2 YYREEE (reference sequence). The CDR3 has 16 residues. Between the trimmed V and J ends, which lost 4 bases and 4 bases, there was a span of 18 bases. The CDR3 bases are TGTGCCAGCAGCCAAACCTGGGACACGGCGTACAATGAGCAGTTCTTC. Residues: CASSQTWDTAYNEQFF. Drawing the rest from reference TRBV5-4 and TRBJ2-1, the complete variable domain is ETGVTQSPTHLIKTRGQQVTLRCSSQSGHNTVSWYQQALGQGPQFIFQYYREEENGRGNFPPRFSGLQFPNYSSELNVNALELDDSALYLCASSQTWDTAYNEQFFGPGTRLTVL.

V is TRBV7-2 and J is TRBJ2-3; 9 bases match TRBD1. Germline trimming cut 5 bases from V and 1 base from J; bases unmatched to any gene: 1. Germline loops: CDR1 SGHTA, CDR2 FQGNSA. This CDR3 has 14 amino acids. For the CDR3, the DNA is TGTGCCAGCAGCCGGGACAGGGGCACAGATACGCAGTATTTT. Translated, it gives CASSRDRGTDTQYF.

The V gene is TRBV2, the J gene TRBJ2-5; D ambiguous. The V and J ends lost 3 bases and 3 bases respectively, with 11 bases between them. Germline CDR1 reads SNHLY; CDR2 reads FYNNEI. CDR3 length: 14 amino acids. The CDR3 spells CASSERQIKETQYF. CDR3 bases: TGTGCCAGCAGTGAGAGGCAGATAAAAGAGACCCAGTACTTC.

J is TRBJ1-5 and V is TRBV2, with D unclear. Germline V lookup: CDR1 SNHLY, CDR2 FYNNEI. Between the trimmed V and J ends, which lost 6 bases and 0 bases, there was a span of 3 bases. CDR3 size: 12 residues. CDR3 residues: CASSGSNQPQHF. The CDR3 DNA sequence: TGTGCCAGCAGCGGTAGCAATCAGCCCCAGCATTTT.

This clone came up once. The chain recombines TRBV10-3 with TRBJ2-2; tentative D call: TRBD1 (6 bases). Germline lookup yields CDR1 ENHRY and CDR2 SYGVKD. V lost 1 base and J 3 bases, leaving 6 bases between the germline ends. The CDR3 runs to 14 residues. The DNA of the CDR3 is TGTGCCATCAGTGAGTGGGGGCACACCGGGGAGCTGTTTTTT. It yields the protein CAISEWGHTGELFF.

The chain is built from TRBV4-2 and TRBJ1-3; TRBD1 might be the D (6 bases). The CDR3 consists of 14 residues. V was trimmed by 4 bases and J by 2 bases, leaving 9 bases between them. Germline loops: CDR1 LGHNA, CDR2 YNFKEQ. CDR3: CASSLDSTGNTIYF. In DNA form, the CDR3 reads TGTGCCAGCAGCCTGGACAGTACTGGAAACACCATATATTTT.

The chain recombines TRBV6-1 with TRBJ1-3; D may be TRBD1 (5 bases). The CDR3 totals 15 residues. In germline, CDR1 is MNHNS, CDR2 SASEGT. The V and J ends lost 0 bases and 8 bases respectively, with 14 bases between them. CDR3 DNA: TGTGCCAGCAGTGAAGCTGGGCGGGGGGTGGACACCATATATTTT. This gives the protein CASSEAGRGVDTIYF.

A single count supports this clone. This rearrangement joins TRBV9 to TRBJ2-5; TRBD2 aligns across 13 bases. CDR1 and CDR2 (germline): SGDLS, YYNGEE. The CDR3 sequence is 16 residues long. Trimming took 0 bases from V and 4 from J; bases not matched to a gene: 3. CDR3 nucleotides: TGTGCCAGCAGCGTAGGGGGACTAGCGGGAATAGAGACCCAGTACTTC. Its protein product is CASSVGGLAGIETQYF. Full variable domain (missing parts from reference TRBV9 and TRBJ2-5): DSGVTQTPKHLITATGQRVTLRCSPRSGDLSVYWYQQSLDQGLQFLIQYYNGEERAKGNILERFSAQQFPDLHSELNLSSLELGDSALYFCASSVGGLAGIETQYFGPGTRLLVL.

The chain is built from TRBV5-1 and TRBJ2-5, with D possibly TRBD1 on 5 matching bases. The CDR3 spans 14 residues. Germline V gene lookup returns CDR1 SGHRS and CDR2 YFSETQ. V lost 3 bases to trimming and J lost 2 bases, with 11 bases between them. In DNA form, the CDR3 reads TGCGCCAGCAGCTCCCAGGGATTTCAAGAGACCCAGTACTTC. It is translated as CASSSQGFQETQYF.

This chain links TRBV11-2 with TRBJ1-1, with D unresolved. The length of the CDR3 is 15 residues. V gave up 5 bases and J gave up 7 bases, with 20 bases separating them. Germline V gene data show CDR1 as SGHAT and CDR2 as FQNNGV. The CDR3 spells CASSLRSGVPSEAFF. The CDR3 bases are TGTGCCAGCAGCCTGCGGTCCGGGGTCCCAAGTGAAGCTTTCTTT. Full variable domain (missing parts from reference TRBV11-2 and TRBJ1-1): EAGVAQSPRYKIIEKRQSVAFWCNPISGHATLYWYQQILGQGPKLLIQFQNNGVVDDSQLPKDRFSAERLKGVDSTLKIQPAKLEDSAVYLCASSLRSGVPSEAFFGQGTRLTVV.

The chain recombines TRBV4-2 with TRBJ1-2, with 10 positions matching TRBD1. The ends lost 4 bases at V and 3 bases at J; junction bases unmatched: 5. Germline V gene lookup returns CDR1 LGHNA and CDR2 YNFKEQ. The CDR3 covers 15 residues. The CDR3 DNA is TGTGCCAGCAGCCCTCGGACAGGGGGGGACTATGGCTACACCTTC. It is translated as CASSPRTGGDYGYTF.

The gene calls are TRBV7-6 and TRBJ2-7; D is possibly TRBD2 (6 bases). V lost 5 bases, J lost 7 bases, and 15 bases lay in between. Germline CDR1 SGHVS, CDR2 FNYEAQ. This CDR3 has 13 residues. CDR3: CASSQGSGGEQYF. DNA of the CDR3: TGTGCCAGCAGCCAGGGAAGTGGAGGGGAGCAGTACTTC.

The genes are TRBV21-1 and TRBJ1-1; the table's TRBD1 call for D was not verified on the DNA. TRBV21-1 has pseudogene status. The CDR3 has 16 amino acids. CDR3 nucleotides: TGTACACTGTGCCTCCCCGGGACAAATTTGAACACTGAAGCTTTCTTT. Residues: CTLCLPGTNLNTEAFF.

The V gene is TRBV20-1, the J gene TRBJ2-1; possibly TRBD2 for D (6 bases). Germline CDR1 is DFQATT and CDR2 is SNEGSKA (reference sequence). Trimming shortened V by 7 bases and J by 7 bases, and 11 bases separated the two germline ends. The CDR3 is 11 residues long. DNA of the CDR3: TGCAGTGTCGGAGGGTCTAATGAGCAGTTCTTC. Protein sequence: CSVGGSNEQFF.

The V and J genes are TRBV18 and TRBJ1-1, with D possibly being TRBD1 (5 bases). The CDR3 length is 13 residues. With 6 bases removed from V and 2 bases from J, the gap between germline ends came to 10 bases. The germline V gene has CDR1 KGHSH and CDR2 LQKENI. The CDR3 spells CASSVQGNTEAFF. In DNA form, the CDR3 reads TGTGCCAGCTCTGTTCAGGGTAACACTGAAGCTTTCTTT. Using reference TRBV18 and TRBJ1-1 for the parts outside the CDR3, the full variable domain is NAGVMQNPRHLVRRRGQEARLRCSPMKGHSHVYWYRQLPEEGLKFMVYLQKENIIDESGMPKERFSAEFPKEGPSILRIQQVVRGDSAAYFCASSVQGNTEAFFGQGTRLTVV.

This clone was found a few times. The rearrangement links TRBV25-1 to TRBJ2-2, with unresolved D. This CDR3 is 14 amino acids long. Trimming removed 2 bases at V and 7 bases at J, with 11 bases between. In germline, CDR1 is MGHDK, CDR2 SYGVNS. The CDR3 DNA reads as TGTGCCAGCAGTGAAGATTGGGCCGTCGGGGAGCTGTTTTTT. It yields the protein CASSEDWAVGELFF.

V is TRBV7-9 and J is TRBJ1-3, with unresolved D. The ends were cut back, 4 bases at V and 0 bases at J, with 4 bases in the middle. This CDR3 has 13 residues. Per the germline V gene, CDR1 is SEHNR and CDR2 is FQNEAQ (reference sequence). CDR3 DNA: TGTGCCAGCAGCTCAGACTCTGGAAACACCATATATTTT. This codes for CASSSDSGNTIYF.

The rearrangement links TRBV28 to TRBJ2-1, with 13 bases lining up with TRBD2. Germline V gene data show CDR1 as MDHEN and CDR2 as SYDVKM. The CDR3 extends over 22 amino acids. V lost 5 bases and J lost 8; bases outside the gene matches: 27. Here the CDR3 DNA reads TGTGCCAGCAGTGCGCGGTTTTCCCGGGGACTAGCGGGAATGATCGAAAATTATGAGCAGTTCTTC. As protein: CASSARFSRGLAGMIENYEQFF.

The V and J genes are TRBV4-3 and TRBJ1-5; D remains ambiguous. Germline values: CDR1 LGHNA, CDR2 YSLEER. The germline V and J ends were trimmed by 0 bases and 0 bases, with 15 bases remaining between them. The CDR3 is 18 amino acids. The CDR3 protein is CASSQDPAGPLSNQPQHF. In DNA form, the CDR3 reads TGCGCCAGCAGCCAAGATCCCGCAGGCCCCCTTAGCAATCAGCCCCAGCATTTT.

The gene calls are TRBV7-3 and TRBJ2-2, with TRBD2 matching over 8 bases. This CDR3 has 14 residues. The germline V gene encodes CDR1 SGHTA and CDR2 FQGTGA. V gave up 3 bases and J gave up 6 bases; unmatched junction bases: 3. In DNA form, the CDR3 reads TGTGCCAGCAGCTTGGGACTAGTCGCCGGGGAGCTGTTTTTT. Protein sequence: CASSLGLVAGELFF.